These T cell receptor beta chains were read from a single sample in a study of human T cells and chemical hapten exposure. Each CDR3 protein is one row after TCRdb ran MiXCR on the RACE reads. The table lists 180,000 or so distinct CDR3 sequences, approximately 20% of them singletons, with about 6.7% in the top ten. The sample in question was whole blood, obtained in connection with sensitization to the hapten diphenylcyclopropenone (DPC). These receptors originate from a woman between 50 and 59 years old with alopecia areata. Some clones in this sample may be carry-over from other donors' samples. The CDR3 runs from the conserved cysteine through the conserved F or W. D genes are given only for firm matches. A row's size may be missing; if present it is once, few, many or a size class.

v_gene: TRBV15; d_gene: .; j_gene: TRBJ1-2; abundance: .; CDR3nt: TGTGCCACCAGCAGAGACCCCAACGGACTGGTTTTCGGCTACACCTTC; CDR3aa: CATSRDPNGLVFGYTF
v_gene: TRBV5-8; d_gene: TRBD1; j_gene: TRBJ1-2; abundance: few; CDR3nt: TGTGCCAGCAGCACAACTGACAGGGGGCGACACTATGGCTACACCTTC; CDR3aa: CASSTTDRGRHYGYTF
v_gene: TRBV10-1; d_gene: .; j_gene: TRBJ1-1; abundance: once; CDR3nt: TGCGCCAGCAATGAAAATTTGGGTGAGAACACTGAAGCTTTCTTT; CDR3aa: CASNENLGENTEAFF
v_gene: TRBV6-5; d_gene: .; j_gene: TRBJ2-7; abundance: .; CDR3nt: TGTGCCAGCAGTTACTCTCGGGTGGAGAGCGAGCAGTACTTC; CDR3aa: CASSYSRVESEQYF
v_gene: TRBV7-2; d_gene: TRBD1; j_gene: TRBJ2-5; abundance: few; CDR3nt: TGTGCCAGCAGCCTCCGGGGCAGGGGGCGAGAGACCCAGTACTTC; CDR3aa: CASSLRGRGRETQYF
v_gene: TRBV18; d_gene: .; j_gene: TRBJ2-3; abundance: .; CDR3nt: TGTGCCAGCTCACCAGAAGTGGACCTGAGCACAGATACGCAGTATTTT; CDR3aa: CASSPEVDLSTDTQYF
v_gene: TRBV7-8; d_gene: .; j_gene: TRBJ2-7; abundance: .; CDR3nt: TGTGCCAGCAGCTTCCTCAGGGTGGGCTCGGCCTACGAGCAGTACTTC; CDR3aa: CASSFLRVGSAYEQYF
v_gene: TRBV28; d_gene: .; j_gene: TRBJ1-4; abundance: .; CDR3nt: TGTGCCATCAAAGATGGGGGGGTATATGAAAAACTGTTTTTT; CDR3aa: CAIKDGGVYEKLFF
v_gene: TRBV19; d_gene: .; j_gene: TRBJ2-5; abundance: few; CDR3nt: TGTGCCAGTAGCAGGGACGGGCGGTGGGCCCAGTACTTC; CDR3aa: CASSRDGRWAQYF
v_gene: TRBV5-4; d_gene: .; j_gene: TRBJ2-2; abundance: few; CDR3nt: TGTGCCAGCAGCTTGAGACGACTCGGGGAGCTGTTTTTT; CDR3aa: CASSLRRLGELFF
v_gene: TRBV18; d_gene: TRBD1; j_gene: TRBJ1-2; abundance: .; CDR3nt: TGTGCCAGCTCACCGACCCTGCCGGACAGGCACCCCCGGGGTCCTACCTATGGCTACACCTTC; CDR3aa: CASSPTLPDRHPRGPTYGYTF
v_gene: TRBV6-5; d_gene: .; j_gene: TRBJ2-2; abundance: .; CDR3nt: TGTGCCAGCAGGCGACAGACCGGGGAGCTGTTTTTT; CDR3aa: CASRRQTGELFF
v_gene: TRBV9; d_gene: .; j_gene: TRBJ2-3; abundance: .; CDR3nt: TGTGCCAGCAGCGTGGCCGCTAGCACAGATACGCAGTATTTT; CDR3aa: CASSVAASTDTQYF
v_gene: TRBV6-6; d_gene: TRBD2; j_gene: TRBJ2-3; abundance: .; CDR3nt: TGTGCCAGCAGTTACTCGATTGTTGGGCGGGAGAAGACAGATACGCAGTATTTT; CDR3aa: CASSYSIVGREKTDTQYF
v_gene: TRBV7-3; d_gene: TRBD2; j_gene: TRBJ2-6; abundance: few; CDR3nt: TGTGCCAGCAGCGAATCCGGGACTAACTCTGGGGCCAACGTCCTGACTTTC; CDR3aa: CASSESGTNSGANVLTF
v_gene: TRBV11-2; d_gene: TRBD1; j_gene: TRBJ2-7; abundance: few; CDR3nt: TGTGCCAGCAGACTGACAGGGGATATGTACGAGCAGTACTTC; CDR3aa: CASRLTGDMYEQYF
v_gene: TRBV15; d_gene: TRBD2; j_gene: TRBJ2-3; abundance: .; CDR3nt: TGTGCCACCAGCAGCGAAACCCTAGCGGCACATGATAGCACAGATACGCAGTATTTT; CDR3aa: CATSSETLAAHDSTDTQYF
v_gene: TRBV24-1; d_gene: .; j_gene: TRBJ2-3; abundance: many; CDR3nt: TGTGCCACCAGTGCCTGTAGCACAGATACGCAGTATTTT; CDR3aa: CATSACSTDTQYF
v_gene: TRBV20-1; d_gene: TRBD2; j_gene: TRBJ2-1; abundance: .; CDR3nt: TGCAGTGCTAGAGATACTAGCGGGAGTCCCAATGAGCAGTTCTTC; CDR3aa: CSARDTSGSPNEQFF
v_gene: TRBV10-3; d_gene: .; j_gene: TRBJ1-2; abundance: few; CDR3nt: TGTGCCATCAGAGCCCGCAGGAACTATGGCTACACCTTC; CDR3aa: CAIRARRNYGYTF
v_gene: TRBV20-1; d_gene: .; j_gene: TRBJ1-2; abundance: few; CDR3nt: TGCAGTGCTAGAGCCTCATCCCAGTATGGCTACACCTTC; CDR3aa: CSARASSQYGYTF
v_gene: TRBV20-1; d_gene: .; j_gene: TRBJ2-1; abundance: .; CDR3nt: TGCAGTGCTCCTACTCCCTACTCCAATGAGCAGTTCTTC; CDR3aa: CSAPTPYSNEQFF
v_gene: TRBV12-3/TRBV12-4; d_gene: .; j_gene: TRBJ1-1; abundance: once; CDR3nt: TGTGCCAGCAGTTTAGACACGTTGAACACCATGAACACTGAAGCTTTCTTT; CDR3aa: CASSLDTLNTMNTEAFF
v_gene: TRBV3-1; d_gene: TRBD2; j_gene: TRBJ2-2; abundance: .; CDR3nt: TGTGCCAGCAGCCAAATTAGCGGGAGCAACACCGGGGAGCTGTTTTTT; CDR3aa: CASSQISGSNTGELFF
v_gene: TRBV6-5; d_gene: TRBD1; j_gene: TRBJ2-7; abundance: .; CDR3nt: TGTGCCAGCAGTTACTCGCCGGGACAGGGGCCCGAGCAGTACTTC; CDR3aa: CASSYSPGQGPEQYF
v_gene: TRBV5-6; d_gene: .; j_gene: TRBJ1-4; abundance: .; CDR3nt: TGTGCCAGCAGCCCCGGTTGGGGTAATGAAAAACTGTTTTTT; CDR3aa: CASSPGWGNEKLFF
v_gene: TRBV5-4; d_gene: .; j_gene: TRBJ1-2; abundance: .; CDR3nt: TGTGCCAGCAGCCAACCGACAGCTAACTATGGCTACACCTTC; CDR3aa: CASSQPTANYGYTF